This T cell receptor (beta chain) is drawn from a study of blood T cell repertoires in COVID-19. Per the germline V gene, CDR1 is MDHEN and CDR2 is SYDVKM. Trimming took off 5 bases at V and 3 bases at J, with 10 bases between the two ends. The CDR3 is made up of 13 amino acids. The method was immunoSEQ multiplex PCR; TCRdb's version includes in-frame clones alone and lacks a portion of them. The table records some 180,000 clones, more than 80% of them present only once. V gene TRBV28 combines with J gene TRBJ2-5; D might be TRBD1 (6 bases). The TCR sequence derives from a woman aged 60-75 years with acute or convalescent COVID-19. Sequenced input: peripheral blood. The DNA of the CDR3 is TGTGCCAGCAGTCTCGGACAGAAAGAGACCCAGTACTTC. Translated, it gives CASSLGQKETQYF.